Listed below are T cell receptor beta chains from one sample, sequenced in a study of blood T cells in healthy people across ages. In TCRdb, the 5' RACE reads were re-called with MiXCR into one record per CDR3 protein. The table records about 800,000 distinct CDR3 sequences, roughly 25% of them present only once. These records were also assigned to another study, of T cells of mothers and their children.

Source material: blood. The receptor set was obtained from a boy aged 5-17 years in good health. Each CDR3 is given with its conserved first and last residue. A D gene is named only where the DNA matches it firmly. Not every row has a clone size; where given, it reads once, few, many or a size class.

CDR3 DNA: TGTGCCAGCAGTTTCAGGGGGCCACCCCTCCACTTT
CDR3 protein: CASSFRGPPLHF
clone size: NA
D gene: TRBD1
V gene: TRBV12-3/TRBV12-4
J gene: TRBJ1-6

CDR3 DNA: TGTGCCAGCAGCGCCGGGGCAGCTAACTATGGCTACACCTTC
CDR3 protein: CASSAGAANYGYTF
clone size: NA
D gene: NA
V gene: TRBV7-9
J gene: TRBJ1-2

CDR3 DNA: TGTGCCAGCAGTGAGGCAGGGGGCACCCCTAATGAGCAGTTCTTC
CDR3 protein: CASSEAGGTPNEQFF
clone size: NA
D gene: TRBD1
V gene: TRBV2
J gene: TRBJ2-1

CDR3 DNA: TGCAGTGACGGCAGCTACGAGCAGTACTTC
CDR3 protein: CSDGSYEQYF
clone size: NA
D gene: NA
V gene: TRBV20-1
J gene: TRBJ2-7

CDR3 DNA: TGTGCCAGCAGCCAATTGGGCAGGGGGGGAGAGACCCAGTACTTC
CDR3 protein: CASSQLGRGGETQYF
clone size: few
D gene: NA
V gene: TRBV3-1
J gene: TRBJ2-5

CDR3 DNA: TGCAGCGTTGAAAGGTCGGAGCGGGAGCCGTACAATGAGCAGTTCTTC
CDR3 protein: CSVERSEREPYNEQFF
clone size: few
D gene: TRBD2
V gene: TRBV29-1
J gene: TRBJ2-1

CDR3 DNA: TGCGCCAGCAGCCCTCGGGATCCCCAAGAGACCCAGTACTTC
CDR3 protein: CASSPRDPQETQYF
clone size: NA
D gene: NA
V gene: TRBV5-1
J gene: TRBJ2-5

CDR3 DNA: TGTGCCAGCAGCGCAACTTGGGAGACCCGGTACTTC
CDR3 protein: CASSATWETRYF
clone size: few
D gene: NA
V gene: TRBV9
J gene: TRBJ2-5

CDR3 DNA: TGTGCCAGCAGCCAGCGACAGGTCTCCTACAATGAGCAGTTCTTC
CDR3 protein: CASSQRQVSYNEQFF
clone size: NA
D gene: NA
V gene: TRBV7-9
J gene: TRBJ2-1

CDR3 DNA: TGCGCCAGCAGCTTCACTAGCGTCACTAGCACAGATACGCAGTATTTT
CDR3 protein: CASSFTSVTSTDTQYF
clone size: few
D gene: TRBD2
V gene: TRBV5-1
J gene: TRBJ2-3

CDR3 DNA: TGTGCCACCAGTGGCCACCATACTAGCGGACTTGACACAGATACGCAGTATTTT
CDR3 protein: CATSGHHTSGLDTDTQYF
clone size: few
D gene: TRBD2
V gene: TRBV24-1
J gene: TRBJ2-3

CDR3 DNA: TGTGCCAGCAGCAGTTCGCGGGCCAGGGGTGAGCAGTTCTTC
CDR3 protein: CASSSSRARGEQFF
clone size: NA
D gene: NA
V gene: TRBV5-6
J gene: TRBJ2-1

CDR3 DNA: TGTGCCTGGAGTGCGCTAGCGGGGGTCAATGAGCAGTTCTTC
CDR3 protein: CAWSALAGVNEQFF
clone size: NA
D gene: TRBD2
V gene: TRBV30
J gene: TRBJ2-1

CDR3 DNA: TGTGCCAGTGGACAGGGGCAGCATCAGCCCCAGCATTTT
CDR3 protein: CASGQGQHQPQHF
clone size: few
D gene: TRBD1
V gene: TRBV27
J gene: TRBJ1-5

CDR3 DNA: TGTGCCAGCAGCTTAGCCCGGACAGGCACCGGGGAGCTGTTTTTT
CDR3 protein: CASSLARTGTGELFF
clone size: few
D gene: TRBD1
V gene: TRBV7-2
J gene: TRBJ2-2

CDR3 DNA: TGCAGTGCAGGGGACAGTCTGAAACTGTTTTTT
CDR3 protein: CSAGDSLKLFF
clone size: few
D gene: TRBD1
V gene: TRBV20-1
J gene: TRBJ1-4

CDR3 DNA: TGTGCCAGCAGAATTTCCCGGGACAGGACGGATACGCAGTATTTT
CDR3 protein: CASRISRDRTDTQYF
clone size: NA
D gene: TRBD1
V gene: TRBV11-3
J gene: TRBJ2-3

CDR3 DNA: TGTGCCATCGGGGGACGGTTTAATTCACCCCTCCACTTT
CDR3 protein: CAIGGRFNSPLHF
clone size: NA
D gene: NA
V gene: TRBV15
J gene: TRBJ1-6

CDR3 DNA: TGTGCCACCAGCAGAGCTAGGAGGGAGTGGGAGACCCAGTACTTC
CDR3 protein: CATSRARREWETQYF
clone size: few
D gene: NA
V gene: TRBV15
J gene: TRBJ2-5

CDR3 DNA: TGTGCCAGCAGTTTAGACAGGGGATACGGGAACACTGAAGCTTTCTTT
CDR3 protein: CASSLDRGYGNTEAFF
clone size: few
D gene: TRBD1
V gene: TRBV28
J gene: TRBJ1-1

CDR3 DNA: TGTGCCAGCAGCCAAGATTTAGCTGGAAACACCATATATTTT
CDR3 protein: CASSQDLAGNTIYF
clone size: NA
D gene: NA
V gene: TRBV4-2
J gene: TRBJ1-3

CDR3 DNA: TGTGCCAGCAGCTCATGGACAGTAAAAGAGACCCAGTACTTC
CDR3 protein: CASSSWTVKETQYF
clone size: few
D gene: NA
V gene: TRBV7-8
J gene: TRBJ2-5

CDR3 DNA: TGTGCCACCAGAGCCACAGGGTCCTACGAGCAGTACTTC
CDR3 protein: CATRATGSYEQYF
clone size: NA
D gene: NA
V gene: TRBV24-1
J gene: TRBJ2-7

CDR3 DNA: TGCGCCAGCAGCTTAGATATAGAGACCCAGTACTTC
CDR3 protein: CASSLDIETQYF
clone size: few
D gene: NA
V gene: TRBV5-1
J gene: TRBJ2-5

CDR3 DNA: TGTGCCAGCAGCCCAGTAGGTGCACAGGAGACCCAGTACTTC
CDR3 protein: CASSPVGAQETQYF
clone size: few
D gene: NA
V gene: TRBV7-9
J gene: TRBJ2-5

CDR3 DNA: TGCGCCAGCAGCTTGACGGCGGGGGAGGCGCCCCAGTACTTC
CDR3 protein: CASSLTAGEAPQYF
clone size: few
D gene: TRBD2
V gene: TRBV5-1
J gene: TRBJ2-5

CDR3 DNA: TGCAGCGCCCGGACTCCAGGAGCCAAAAACATTCAGTACTTC
CDR3 protein: CSARTPGAKNIQYF
clone size: few
D gene: NA
V gene: TRBV29-1
J gene: TRBJ2-4

CDR3 DNA: TGCAGTGCTACCCGAGGAGGCGGGGCAAGCTATGGCTACACCTTC
CDR3 protein: CSATRGGGASYGYTF
clone size: NA
D gene: NA
V gene: TRBV20-1
J gene: TRBJ1-2

CDR3 DNA: TGTGCCAGCAGTTTAGTGGCTCGTCTAGCCAAAAACATTCAGTACTTC
CDR3 protein: CASSLVARLAKNIQYF
clone size: few
D gene: NA
V gene: TRBV12-3/TRBV12-4
J gene: TRBJ2-4

CDR3 DNA: TGCGCCAGCAGCCAAGAGGGTCCGGGACAGACGAACACCGGGGAGCTGTTTTTT
CDR3 protein: CASSQEGPGQTNTGELFF
clone size: NA
D gene: TRBD1
V gene: TRBV4-3
J gene: TRBJ2-2

CDR3 DNA: TGTGCCAGCAGCGGATCTAGCGGGGGGCTCTACTACAATGAGCAGTTCTTC
CDR3 protein: CASSGSSGGLYYNEQFF
clone size: few
D gene: TRBD2
V gene: TRBV7-9
J gene: TRBJ2-1

CDR3 DNA: TGTGCCAGCAGCTTGGGCGGACAGATTAGTTACGGCTACACCTTC
CDR3 protein: CASSLGGQISYGYTF
clone size: few
D gene: NA
V gene: TRBV5-5
J gene: TRBJ1-2

CDR3 DNA: TGTGCCAGCAGCTCGGTGACTAGCGGGGCCGAGCAGTACTTC
CDR3 protein: CASSSVTSGAEQYF
clone size: NA
D gene: TRBD2
V gene: TRBV7-9
J gene: TRBJ2-7

CDR3 DNA: TGTGCCAGCACCTTAGGTTCACTTAGCGGGGACGCCTACGAGCAGTACTTC
CDR3 protein: CASTLGSLSGDAYEQYF
clone size: NA
D gene: TRBD2
V gene: TRBV7-2
J gene: TRBJ2-7

CDR3 DNA: TGTGCCAGCAGCCCCTCGGGCGGGGGCTCCTACAATAAGCAGTTCTTC
CDR3 protein: CASSPSGGGSYNKQFF
clone size: few
D gene: NA
V gene: TRBV7-2
J gene: TRBJ2-1

CDR3 DNA: TGCAGCGTTGTGACCGGGGGTGGCTACACCTTC
CDR3 protein: CSVVTGGGYTF
clone size: NA
D gene: NA
V gene: TRBV29-1
J gene: TRBJ1-2

CDR3 DNA: TGTGCCAGCAGTTATCTAGGGACGTCCAATGAGCAGTTCTTC
CDR3 protein: CASSYLGTSNEQFF
clone size: few
D gene: NA
V gene: TRBV6-2/TRBV6-3
J gene: TRBJ2-1